The 24 T cell receptor beta chains below come from one sample, sequenced in a study of blood T cell repertoires in COVID-19. Some clones are missing from TCRdb's copy, which holds only in-frame ones; the method was immunoSEQ multiplex PCR. The data contain more than 45,000 clones, approximately 85% of them singletons. Sequencing was carried out using peripheral blood. All receptors come from a human donor in a cohort sampled during active COVID-19.

V gene TRBV5-4 combines with J gene TRBJ2-1; 12 bases line up with TRBD2. Germline lookup yields CDR1 SGHNT and CDR2 YYREEE (reference sequence). The V gene end was trimmed by 4 bases and the J gene end by 7 bases; junction bases not matched to a gene: 6. The CDR3 length is 15 residues. CDR3 bases: TGTGCCAGCAGCCCCAGGACTAGCGGGAAGAATGAGCAGTTCTTC. It specifies CASSPRTSGKNEQFF.

The chain joins TRBV5-1 to TRBJ2-7, with D tentatively TRBD2 (7 bases). There are 17 residues in the CDR3. CDR1 and CDR2 (germline): SGHRS, YFSETQ. V was shortened by 0 bases and J by 5 bases, with 21 bases between the two germline ends. CDR3 region: CASSLGLGGGSGDEQYF. CDR3 coding DNA: TGCGCCAGCAGCTTGGGCCTTGGGGGCGGGAGTGGGGACGAGCAGTACTTC. The full variable domain, its missing parts supplied by reference TRBV5-1 and TRBJ2-7, is KAGVTQTPRYLIKTRGQQVTLSCSPISGHRSVSWYQQTPGQGLQFLFEYFSETQRNKGNFPGRFSGRQFSNSRSEMNVSTLELGDSALYLCASSLGLGGGSGDEQYFGPGTRLTVT.

The rearrangement links TRBV6-5 to TRBJ1-5, with a weak D call TRBD1 (6 bases). V lost 6 bases to trimming and J lost 0 bases, with 12 bases between them. The V gene's germline CDR1 is MNHEY and CDR2 SVGAGI. The CDR3 extends over 15 amino acids. The CDR3 is CASRMDSNSNQPQHF. CDR3 DNA sequence: TGTGCCAGCAGAATGGACAGCAATAGCAATCAGCCCCAGCATTTT.

This chain links TRBV4-1 with TRBJ2-5, with D tentatively TRBD1 (7 bases). CDR1 and CDR2 (germline): MGHRA, YSYEKL. V lost 4 bases and J 2 bases, leaving 14 bases between the germline ends. The CDR3 covers 15 residues. CDR3 residues: CASSPVRGRQETQYF. The CDR3 DNA sequence: TGCGCCAGCAGCCCCGTCAGGGGGAGGCAAGAGACCCAGTACTTC.

This clone occurred a few times. This sequence joins TRBV3-1 (or the pseudogene TRBV3-2) and TRBJ1-1; TRBD1 might be the D (6 bases). Germline V gene sequence: CDR1 LGHDT, CDR2 YNNKEL (reference sequence). The CDR3 contains 14 residues. V dropped 6 bases and J dropped 7 bases, with 18 bases sitting between them. In DNA, the CDR3 is TGTGCCAGCAGAGGGCAGGGGATAAAGGGTGAAGCTTTCTTT. Amino acid sequence: CASRGQGIKGEAFF.

CDR3 amino acids: CASSLPSVNEQFF. In DNA, the CDR3 is TGTGCCAGCTCACTCCCTAGCGTCAATGAGCAGTTCTTC. The chain recombines TRBV18 with TRBJ2-1; a possible D gene is TRBD2 (6 bases). This CDR3 has 13 amino acids. Trimming took off 4 bases at V and 6 bases at J, with 10 bases between the two ends. CDR1 and CDR2 from the germline V gene are KGHSH and LQKENI.

The chain recombines TRBV7-3 with TRBJ2-3; D gene unclear. Germline V gene lookup returns CDR1 SGHTA and CDR2 FQGTGA. The V gene lost 1 base and the J gene lost 1 base, with 9 bases spanning the gap. The CDR3 runs 15 residues. As DNA, the CDR3 is TGTGCCAGCAGCTTAAACACCATGGGCACAGATACGCAGTATTTT. This codes for CASSLNTMGTDTQYF.

The rearrangement joins TRBV7-8 to TRBJ2-7; maybe TRBD2 (7 bases). V lost 5 bases, J lost 1 base, and 12 bases lay in between. Germline V CDR1 and CDR2: SGHVS, FQNEAQ. The CDR3 covers 14 residues. In nucleotides, the CDR3 is TGTGCCAGCAGCCGAGGGGGGGGTTCCTACGAGCAGTACTTC. Amino acid sequence: CASSRGGGSYEQYF.

This chain links TRBV29-1 with TRBJ1-2; D is unclear. The CDR3 is 13 residues long. Trimming removed 4 bases at V and 3 bases at J, with 12 bases between. CDR1 and CDR2 from the germline V gene are SQVTM and ANQGSEA. The CDR3: CSVGRAGDYGYTF. The CDR3, as DNA: TGCAGCGTTGGGAGGGCGGGTGACTATGGCTACACCTTC.

This CDR3 reads CSVGGSNQPQHF. The CDR3 bases are TGCAGCGTAGGGGGTAGCAATCAGCCCCAGCATTTT. The gene calls are TRBV29-1 and TRBJ1-5; D may be TRBD1 (6 bases). The CDR3 runs to 12 residues. Germline values: CDR1 SQVTM, CDR2 ANQGSEA. V gave up 6 bases and J gave up 0 bases, with 6 bases separating them. Using reference TRBV29-1 and TRBJ1-5 for the parts outside the CDR3, the full variable domain is SAVISQKPSRDICQRGTSLTIQCQVDSQVTMMFWYRQQPGQSLTLIATANQGSEATYESGFVIDKFPISRPNLTFSTLTVSNMSPEDSSIYLCSVGGSNQPQHFGDGTRLSIL.

The chain recombines TRBV28 with TRBJ2-3, with 7 positions matching TRBD1. The CDR3 runs to 14 residues. Germline CDR1 is MDHEN and CDR2 is SYDVKM. The J segment lost 5 bases and the V segment lost 4 bases, leaving 6 bases of the junction unmatched. CDR3 sequence (DNA): TGTGCCAGCAGTTCCCCGAGGACAGGAGATACGCAGTATTTT. Translated, it gives CASSSPRTGDTQYF.

The chain carries TRBV5-1 and TRBJ2-7, with TRBD1 matching over 7 bases. The CDR3 totals 18 residues. V trimming: 4 bases; J trimming: 5 bases; junction bases outside the gene matches: 21. Germline V gives CDR1 SGHRS, CDR2 YFSETQ. The CDR3 nucleotides read TGCGCCAGCAGCGCGACCGGGACAGTTGCGGACTCGGTAGACGAGCAGTACTTC. It specifies CASSATGTVADSVDEQYF.

The chain has TRBV9 and TRBJ1-2, with D maybe TRBD1 (5 bases). This CDR3 spans 14 amino acids. CDR1 is SGDLS and CDR2 is YYNGEE in the germline V gene. With 5 bases removed from V and 0 bases from J, the gap between germline ends came to 11 bases. For the CDR3, the DNA is TGTGCCAGCAGGGGTAAAGGGGCTAACTATGGCTACACCTTC. Amino acid sequence: CASRGKGANYGYTF.

This sequence joins TRBV10-3 and TRBJ2-2; no clear D. CDR1 is ENHRY, CDR2 SYGVKD, per germline. V gave up 4 bases and J gave up 1 base, with 7 bases separating them. The CDR3 runs to 14 residues. The CDR3 coding sequence is TGTGCCATCAGTGGCCGACAGAACACCGGGGAGCTGTTTTTT. This sequence encodes CAISGRQNTGELFF.

The chain couples TRBV5-6 to TRBJ1-1, with D hard to call. CDR3 size: 13 residues. Trimming stripped 0 bases from V and 5 bases from J, with 8 bases between. Germline lookup yields CDR1 SGHDT and CDR2 YYEEEE. CDR3 bases: TGTGCCAGCAGCTTGGGGGCGGGGACTGAAGCTTTCTTT. Its translation: CASSLGAGTEAFF. The variable domain in full, completed from reference TRBV5-6 and TRBJ1-1, reads DAGVTQSPTHLIKTRGQQVTLRCSPKSGHDTVSWYQQALGQGPQFIFQYYEEEERQRGNFPDRFSGHQFPNYSSELNVNALLLGDSALYLCASSLGAGTEAFFGQGTRLTVV.

V is TRBV19 and J is TRBJ1-1; 7 positions match TRBD1. The CDR3 has 13 residues. After removal of 5 bases from V and 5 bases from J, the junction contained 5 bases not matched to a gene. CDR1 and CDR2 (germline): LNHDA, SQIVND (reference sequence). The CDR3 DNA is TGTGCCAGTAGTTTTGACAGGGTTACTGAAGCTTTCTTT. It translates to CASSFDRVTEAFF. The full variable domain, in which reference TRBV19 and TRBJ1-1 provide the parts outside the CDR3, is DGGITQSPKYLFRKEGQNVTLSCEQNLNHDAMYWYRQDPGQGLRLIYYSQIVNDFQKGDIAEGYSVSREKKESFPLTVTSAQKNPTAFYLCASSFDRVTEAFFGQGTRLTVV.

In DNA, the CDR3 is TGCGCCAGCAGCGTCGCAGTTAGCACAGATACGCAGTATTTT. Its translation is CASSVAVSTDTQYF. This sequence joins TRBV5-1 and TRBJ2-3; the D is unclear. The germline V and J ends were trimmed by 4 bases and 0 bases, with 9 bases remaining between them. The CDR3 sequence is 14 residues long. From germline, CDR1 is SGHRS and CDR2 YFSETQ.

J is TRBJ2-1 and V is TRBV27; 9 positions agree with TRBD2. CDR1 is MNHEY and CDR2 is SMNVEV in the germline V gene (reference sequence). V gave up 5 bases and J gave up 3 bases; unmatched junction bases: 14. The CDR3 contains 18 residues. CDR3 residues: CASSPALLAGVLYNEQFF. The CDR3 nucleotides read TGTGCCAGCAGTCCGGCCCTCTTAGCGGGAGTGCTCTACAATGAGCAGTTCTTC.

CDR3 amino acids: CASSLDGNTEAFF. CDR3 bases: TGTGCCAGCAGCTTAGACGGGAACACTGAAGCTTTCTTT. The V gene is TRBV11-2, the J gene TRBJ1-1; D uncertain. The CDR3 totals 13 residues. The V and J ends lost 0 bases and 1 base respectively, with 3 bases between them. In germline, CDR1 is SGHAT, CDR2 FQNNGV.

V gene TRBV30 combines with J gene TRBJ2-2, with 9 positions matching TRBD2. The germline V gene encodes CDR1 GTSNPN and CDR2 SVGIG (reference sequence). The CDR3 sequence is 16 residues long. Unmatched junction bases numbered 12, after V lost 5 bases and J lost 5 bases. CDR3 DNA sequence: TGTGCCTGGCGCGCGGTAGGGCTAGCGGGGACCGGGGAGCTGTTTTTT. This encodes CAWRAVGLAGTGELFF.

The chain combines TRBV7-6 with TRBJ2-5; 9 bases are a match to TRBD2. Germline V gene lookup returns CDR1 SGHVS and CDR2 FNYEAQ. With 4 bases clipped from V and 2 bases from J, the junction kept 5 bases outside the gene matches. This CDR3 has 15 amino acids. CDR3 nucleotides: TGTGCCAGCAGCTCCGTAGCGGGAGCGCAAGAGACCCAGTACTTC. It encodes CASSSVAGAQETQYF.

The CDR3 DNA reads TGTGCCAGTATGGAGGGTACCTCAAATGGGGAGACCCAGTACTTC. Translated, it gives CASMEGTSNGETQYF. The V and J genes are TRBV19 and TRBJ2-5; TRBD2 might be the D (6 bases). The V end was cut by 7 bases, the J end by 5 bases, with 20 bases between. CDR1 and CDR2 (germline): LNHDA, SQIVND (reference sequence). This CDR3 is built from 15 residues. The full variable domain, rest sourced from reference TRBV19 and TRBJ2-5, is DGGITQSPKYLFRKEGQNVTLSCEQNLNHDAMYWYRQDPGQGLRLIYYSQIVNDFQKGDIAEGYSVSREKKESFPLTVTSAQKNPTAFYLCASMEGTSNGETQYFGPGTRLLVL.

J is TRBJ1-6 and V is TRBV5-1; D possibly corresponds to TRBD1 (6 bases). Trimming left V 2 bases short and J 8 bases short, with 14 bases between. CDR1 is SGHRS, CDR2 YFSETQ, per germline. The CDR3 is made up of 15 amino acids. The CDR3, as DNA: TGCGCCAGCAGCTTTGGTCAGGGGAAGGATTCACCCCTCCACTTT. Protein sequence: CASSFGQGKDSPLHF.

The chain joins TRBV2 to TRBJ1-5, with 7 positions matching TRBD1. The CDR3 has 15 amino acids. The germline CDR1 and CDR2 sequences are SNHLY and FYNNEI. With 3 bases clipped from V and 7 bases from J, the junction kept 9 bases outside the gene matches. The CDR3 sequence is CASSDPGQTWQPQHF. CDR3 bases: TGTGCCAGCAGTGATCCGGGACAGACCTGGCAGCCCCAGCATTTT. The full variable domain, rest sourced from reference TRBV2 and TRBJ1-5, is EPEVTQTPSHQVTQMGQEVILRCVPISNHLYFYWYRQILGQKVEFLVSFYNNEISEKSEIFDDQFSVERPDGSNFTLKIRSTKLEDSAMYFCASSDPGQTWQPQHFGDGTRLSIL.